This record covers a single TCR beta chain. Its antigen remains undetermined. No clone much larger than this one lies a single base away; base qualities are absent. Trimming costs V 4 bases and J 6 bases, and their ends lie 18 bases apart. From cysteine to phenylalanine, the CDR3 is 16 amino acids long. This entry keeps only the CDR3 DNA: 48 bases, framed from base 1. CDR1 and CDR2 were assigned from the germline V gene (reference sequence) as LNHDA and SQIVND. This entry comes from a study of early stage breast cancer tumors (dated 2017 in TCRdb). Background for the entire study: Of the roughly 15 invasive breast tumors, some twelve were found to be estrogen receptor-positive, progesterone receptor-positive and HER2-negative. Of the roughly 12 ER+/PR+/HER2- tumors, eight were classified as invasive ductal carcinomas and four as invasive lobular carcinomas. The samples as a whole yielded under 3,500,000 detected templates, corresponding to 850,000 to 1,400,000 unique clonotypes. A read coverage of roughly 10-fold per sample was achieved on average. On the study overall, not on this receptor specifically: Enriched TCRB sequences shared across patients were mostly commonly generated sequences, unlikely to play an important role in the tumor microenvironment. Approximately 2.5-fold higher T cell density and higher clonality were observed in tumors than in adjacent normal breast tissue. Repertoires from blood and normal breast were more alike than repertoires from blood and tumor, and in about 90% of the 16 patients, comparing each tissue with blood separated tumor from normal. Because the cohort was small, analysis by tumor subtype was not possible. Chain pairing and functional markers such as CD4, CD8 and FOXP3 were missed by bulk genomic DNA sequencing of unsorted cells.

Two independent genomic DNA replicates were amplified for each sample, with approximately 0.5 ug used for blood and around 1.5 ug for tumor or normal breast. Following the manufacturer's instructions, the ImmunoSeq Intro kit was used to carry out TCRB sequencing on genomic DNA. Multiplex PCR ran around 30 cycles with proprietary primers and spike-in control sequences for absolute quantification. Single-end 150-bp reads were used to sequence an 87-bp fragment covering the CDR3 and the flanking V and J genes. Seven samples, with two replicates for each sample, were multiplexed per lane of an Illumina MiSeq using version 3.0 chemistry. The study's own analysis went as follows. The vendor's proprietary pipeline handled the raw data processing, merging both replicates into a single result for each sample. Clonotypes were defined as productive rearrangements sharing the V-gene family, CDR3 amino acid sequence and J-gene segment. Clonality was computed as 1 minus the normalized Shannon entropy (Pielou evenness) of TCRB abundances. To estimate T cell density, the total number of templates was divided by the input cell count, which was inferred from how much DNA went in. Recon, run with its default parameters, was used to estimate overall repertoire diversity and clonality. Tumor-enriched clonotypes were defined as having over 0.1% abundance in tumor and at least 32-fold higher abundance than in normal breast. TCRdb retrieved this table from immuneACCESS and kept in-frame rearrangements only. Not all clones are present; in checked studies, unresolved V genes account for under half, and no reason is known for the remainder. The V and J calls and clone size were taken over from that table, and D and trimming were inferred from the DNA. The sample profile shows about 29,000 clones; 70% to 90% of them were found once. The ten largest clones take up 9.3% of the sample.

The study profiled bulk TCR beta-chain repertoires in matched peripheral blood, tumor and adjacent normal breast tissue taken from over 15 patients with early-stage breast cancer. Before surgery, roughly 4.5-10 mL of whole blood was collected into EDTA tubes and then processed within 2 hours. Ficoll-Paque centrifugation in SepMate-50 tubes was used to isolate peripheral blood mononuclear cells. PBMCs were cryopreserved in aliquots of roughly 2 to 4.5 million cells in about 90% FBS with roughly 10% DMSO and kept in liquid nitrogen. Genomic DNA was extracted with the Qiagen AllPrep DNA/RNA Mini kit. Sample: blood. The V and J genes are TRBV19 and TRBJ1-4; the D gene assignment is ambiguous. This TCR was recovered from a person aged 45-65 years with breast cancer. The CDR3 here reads CASSSPREPGDEKLFF. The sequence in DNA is TGTGCCAGTAGTAGCCCGAGGGAACCCGGAGATGAAAAACTGTTTTTT.